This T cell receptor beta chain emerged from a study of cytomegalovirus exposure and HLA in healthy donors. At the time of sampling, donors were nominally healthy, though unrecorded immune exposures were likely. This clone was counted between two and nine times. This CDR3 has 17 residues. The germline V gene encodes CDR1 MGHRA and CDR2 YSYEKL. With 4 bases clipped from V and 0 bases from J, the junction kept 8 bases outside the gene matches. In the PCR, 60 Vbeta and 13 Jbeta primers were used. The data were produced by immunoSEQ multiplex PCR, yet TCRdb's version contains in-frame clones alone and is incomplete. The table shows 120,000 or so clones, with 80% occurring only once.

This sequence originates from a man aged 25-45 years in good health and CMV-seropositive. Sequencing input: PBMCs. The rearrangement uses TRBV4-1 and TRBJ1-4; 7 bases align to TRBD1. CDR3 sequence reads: CASSLVGTGATNEKLFF. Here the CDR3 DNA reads TGCGCCAGCAGCCTAGTTGGAACAGGGGCAACTAATGAAAAACTGTTTTTT.